This T cell receptor (beta chain) was profiled in a study of monozygotic twins with inflammatory bowel disease. Study-level findings and limits: Distinguishing T cell subtypes was not possible. Healthy co-twins showed greater TCRbeta diversity (inverse Simpson) than IBD patients.

In germline, CDR1 is DFQATT, CDR2 SNEGSKA (reference sequence). The CDR3 is made up of 13 amino acids. TCRdb re-called the 5' RACE reads; one entry per CDR3 protein, DNA not given. The listing records about 93,000 distinct CDR3 sequences. With respect to this clonotype: What it recognizes is unknown.

T cells were not sorted, and total RNA was isolated straight from whole blood. This chain uses TRBV20-1 with TRBJ1-4; TCRdb designates TRBD1, a call that cannot be tested without DNA. The TCR originated in a human donor with ulcerative colitis or Crohn's disease, or a healthy co-twin of an affected twin (not recorded which). The specimen sequenced was blood. The CDR3 sequence: CSAPGPLKEKLFF.